The clone carrying this T cell receptor beta chain has only a few counts. Its antigen is not identified. The sample is drawn from a study of OX40 agonist ivuxolimab in advanced cancers. At the level of the study: It was ivuxolimab, an agonistic anti-OX40 (CD134) antibody, that patients were treated with. Each dose-escalation patient presented with hepatocellular carcinoma, melanoma, renal cell or head and neck cancer. Whole-study results and caveats: On average, CD8+ T cells showed a greater number of expanded clones than CD4+. The work left the antigen specificity of expanded peripheral T cells undetermined.

Assay used: immunoSEQ multiplex PCR; TCRdb lists only in-frame clones, some missing. The table includes fewer than 70,000 clones, approximately 86% detected once. Germline CDR1 and CDR2: SGHTA and FQGNSA. CDR3 length: 17 residues. The trim removed 3 bases at V and 4 bases at J, leaving 13 bases unmatched. The sequencing used CD4+ or CD8+ T cells sorted from blood, collected in a trial of the OX40 agonist ivuxolimab. The gene calls are TRBV7-2 and TRBJ2-5; TRBD1 agrees at 8 bases. The sequence was obtained from an adult with an advanced solid tumor such as melanoma, head and neck, liver or kidney cancer. CDR3 sequence (DNA): TGTGCCAGCAGCTTCCGCGGCAGTCAAGACAGGGGAGAGACCCAGTACTTC. Amino acids: CASSFRGSQDRGETQYF.